These T cell receptor beta chains were read from a single sample in a study of spatial heterogeneity in lung cancer. TCRdb recomputed calls from the 5' RACE reads with MiXCR, one row per CDR3 protein. The sample includes some 1,600 distinct CDR3 sequences, roughly 13% of them seen just once. Sequencing was performed on lung tumor tissue, taken at surgery. These receptor sequences come from a male donor with early-stage non-small cell lung cancer. The CDR3 runs from the conserved cysteine through the conserved F or W. The D gene is left open where the match is weak. Clone size is stated in some rows and not others, as once, few, many or a class when expanded.

.	few	TRBV28	TRBJ1-6	TGTGCCAGCACACTCTTCAGCCTAATCAATTCACCCCTCCACTTT	CASTLFSLINSPLHF
.	.	TRBV6-6	TRBJ1-1	TGTGCCAGCAGTTACTCAGGGGAAGCTTTCTTT	CASSYSGEAFF
TRBD1	.	TRBV19	TRBJ2-5	TGTGCCAGTAGTGGGGCCACAGGGGCACAAGAGACCCAGTACTTC	CASSGATGAQETQYF
TRBD2	.	TRBV6-5	TRBJ2-5	TGTGCCAGCAGTGAGACTAGCGGTAGCGGGGAGACCCAGTACTTC	CASSETSGSGETQYF
TRBD2	few	TRBV20-1	TRBJ2-1	TGCAGTGTACTAGCGGGAGTGGATGAGCAGTTCTTC	CSVLAGVDEQFF
TRBD2	.	TRBV11-2	TRBJ2-3	TGTGCCAGCAGCTTTAGGGTAGCGGGTTCCACAGATACGCAGTATTTT	CASSFRVAGSTDTQYF
.	medium-sized	TRBV27	TRBJ2-3	TGTGCCAGCAGTTTGGTTGGGACAGATACGCAGTATTTT	CASSLVGTDTQYF
.	medium-sized	TRBV27	TRBJ2-1	TGTGCCAGCAGTTTAAGCGGTAGCTCCTACAATGAGCAGTTCTTC	CASSLSGSSYNEQFF
.	medium-sized	TRBV11-2	TRBJ2-7	TGTGCCAGCAGCTTAGATTTCGGAACAGCCCCACGAGAGCAGTACTTC	CASSLDFGTAPREQYF
TRBD1	.	TRBV28	TRBJ1-1	TGTGCCAGCAGCCTTGGGACAGGGTCTTCGCCTGAAGCTTTCTTT	CASSLGTGSSPEAFF
TRBD1	medium-sized	TRBV7-6	TRBJ1-5	TGTGCCAGCAGCCCCCGGACAGGGGGCGGTCAGCCCCAGCATTTT	CASSPRTGGGQPQHF
TRBD2	.	TRBV30	TRBJ2-1	TGTGCCTGGAGTTCGCCGGGACTAGCAGCGCACAATGAGCAGTTCTTC	CAWSSPGLAAHNEQFF
.	medium-sized	TRBV12-3/TRBV12-4	TRBJ2-1	TGTGCCAGCAGCCGACCACAGAATGAGCAGTTCTTC	CASSRPQNEQFF
.	medium-sized	TRBV14	TRBJ2-7	TGTGCCAGCAGCCAAAATAGGGACTACGAGCAGTACTTC	CASSQNRDYEQYF
.	few	TRBV6-2/TRBV6-3	TRBJ1-5	TGTGCCAGCACCACCGGTAACAGCAATCAGCCCCAGCATTTT	CASTTGNSNQPQHF
TRBD1	medium-sized	TRBV12-3/TRBV12-4	TRBJ2-5	TGTGCCAGCAGTCCCGGGACAGTTGAAGAGACCCAGTACTTC	CASSPGTVEETQYF
TRBD1	medium-sized	TRBV6-2/TRBV6-3	TRBJ2-3	TGTGCCAGCAGTCCGATCTACAGGGGCCCTAGCACAGATACGCAGTATTTT	CASSPIYRGPSTDTQYF
TRBD1	.	TRBV6-1	TRBJ1-2	TGTGCCAGCAGGATTACTACAGGGGAAAACTATGGCTACACCTTC	CASRITTGENYGYTF
TRBD2	medium-sized	TRBV7-2	TRBJ2-1	TGTGCCAGCAGCCCCGGTGAAGCGGGAGGGTGGAATGAGCAGTTCTTC	CASSPGEAGGWNEQFF
TRBD1	few	TRBV5-1	TRBJ1-5	TGCGCCAGCAGCTTGTCGACAGGGAGCAATCAGCCCCAGCATTTT	CASSLSTGSNQPQHF
TRBD2	.	TRBV7-9	TRBJ2-5	TGTGCCAGCAGCTGGCGGGGGGATTTAGAGACCCAGTACTTC	CASSWRGDLETQYF
.	few	TRBV7-6	TRBJ1-3	TGTGCCAGCAGCTTACACGAGGAGCCCCCTGGAAACACCATATATTTT	CASSLHEEPPGNTIYF
TRBD2	.	TRBV10-2	TRBJ2-7	TGCGCCAGTGGGGGGGGAGACCGCTTCGGGAAGCAGTACTTC	CASGGGDRFGKQYF
TRBD1	medium-sized	TRBV20-1	TRBJ2-5	TGCAGTGCTAGGAATGACAGGGGGGTGGAGACCCAGTACTTC	CSARNDRGVETQYF
.	few	TRBV28	TRBJ2-7	TGTGCCAGCAGTAGGGACGGAGGCGATTCCTACGAGCAGTACTTC	CASSRDGGDSYEQYF
.	hyperexpanded	TRBV28	TRBJ2-5	TGTGCCAGCAGCCATAACAGTGCCGGGCCCCTCGGAGAGACCCAGTACTTC	CASSHNSAGPLGETQYF
.	medium-sized	TRBV4-3	TRBJ2-1	TGCGCCAGCAGCCAAGATAGTCAGGGCGGCTACAATGAGCAGTTCTTC	CASSQDSQGGYNEQFF
.	medium-sized	TRBV20-1	TRBJ2-2	TGCAGTGCTAGCGGGGAGCACACCGGGGAGCTGTTTTTT	CSASGEHTGELFF
TRBD2	.	TRBV6-4	TRBJ2-7	TGTGCCAGCAGTCATCCGGGACTAGCGGGAATTTCCTACGAGCAGTACTTC	CASSHPGLAGISYEQYF
.	few	TRBV7-2	TRBJ2-5	TGTGCCAGCAGCTTAGCGGGAGAGACCCAGTACTTC	CASSLAGETQYF
.	.	TRBV12-3/TRBV12-4	TRBJ2-2	TGTGCCAGCAGTTACCTGGGAGGGGGTACCGGGGAGCTGTTTTTT	CASSYLGGGTGELFF
.	many	TRBV28	TRBJ2-7	TGTGCCAGCTATTATGAGAGGGGGGGGCCCTCCTGCGAGCAGTACTTC	CASYYERGGPSCEQYF
TRBD1	medium-sized	TRBV6-6	TRBJ2-1	TGTGCCAGCAGCGTAGGGGGCGCCGGGTACAATGAGCAGTTCTTC	CASSVGGAGYNEQFF
.	medium-sized	TRBV28	TRBJ1-2	TGTGCCAGCAGACTACTTCCGCGCAGGGAAGGCTACACCTTC	CASRLLPRREGYTF
.	.	TRBV6-2/TRBV6-3	TRBJ2-3	TGTGCCAGCAGTTTACTTCCAGGAAATACGCAGTATTTT	CASSLLPGNTQYF
.	medium-sized	TRBV5-6	TRBJ1-5	TGTGCCAGCAGCTTGGGTGGCAGGGGTGGTCAGCCCCAGCATTTT	CASSLGGRGGQPQHF
TRBD2	few	TRBV10-3	TRBJ2-1	TGTGCCATCAGAGCAGCGGGAGGGCCGGGCAATGAGCAGTTCTTC	CAIRAAGGPGNEQFF
TRBD1	medium-sized	TRBV5-1	TRBJ1-3	TGCGCCAGCAGCGGCGACAGGGGGCCTGGAAACACCATATATTTT	CASSGDRGPGNTIYF
TRBD1	few	TRBV7-9	TRBJ2-2	TGTGCCAGCAGCTTATTCGGACAGGGGCAGGCCGGGGAGCTGTTTTTT	CASSLFGQGQAGELFF
.	.	TRBV7-6	TRBJ1-4	TGTGCCAGCAGCGCTGGGGGTTTGGCTAATGAAAAACTGTTTTTT	CASSAGGLANEKLFF
TRBD2	medium-sized	TRBV28	TRBJ2-1	TGTGCCAGCAGCTACGTTGGACTAGCAGGAAATGAGCAGTTCTTC	CASSYVGLAGNEQFF
.	medium-sized	TRBV28	TRBJ2-7	TGTGCCAGCAGGGGAAGACAGGGGGCTAGCGGGAGTAGGGCCTACGAGCAGTACTTC	CASRGRQGASGSRAYEQYF
.	medium-sized	TRBV7-8	TRBJ1-1	TGTGCCAGCAGCTTACAGGGGAACACTGAAGCTTTCTTT	CASSLQGNTEAFF
TRBD2	medium-sized	TRBV3-1	TRBJ2-1	TGTGCCAGCAGCCAAGATTCTGGCGGGAGTTACAATGAGCAGTTCTTC	CASSQDSGGSYNEQFF
.	medium-sized	TRBV29-1	TRBJ2-3	TGCAGCGTCGGGACCTCGCTGAGGGTTTCTATCGCAGATACGCAGTATTTT	CSVGTSLRVSIADTQYF
TRBD2	medium-sized	TRBV6-5	TRBJ2-3	TGTGCCAGCAGTTACGGAGGAGGCGGGGGGGCCCCAGATACGCAGTATTTT	CASSYGGGGGAPDTQYF
.	few	TRBV27	TRBJ2-2	TGTGCCAGCAGTCTTGACAGGTCATCACTTAACACCGGGGAGCTGTTTTTT	CASSLDRSSLNTGELFF
.	medium-sized	TRBV20-1	TRBJ1-1	TGCAGTGCCACTGTCTTTGGGGGTGAGGACACTGAAGCTTTCTTT	CSATVFGGEDTEAFF
.	many	TRBV5-1	TRBJ2-2	TGCGCCAGCAGCTTGGCGGGGGCCAACACCGGGGAGCTGTTTTTT	CASSLAGANTGELFF
TRBD2	medium-sized	TRBV7-6	TRBJ2-2	TGTGCCAGCAGCTTAGCCCCGGCTAGCGGGAGGGCCCGGGCCGGGGAGCTGTTTTTT	CASSLAPASGRARAGELFF
TRBD1	medium-sized	TRBV6-5	TRBJ2-7	TGTGCCAGCAGGACCCCGACAGGGTGGAACGAGCAGTACTTC	CASRTPTGWNEQYF
.	medium-sized	TRBV24-1	TRBJ1-2	TGTGCCACCAGTGCCGGCGGATTACTATATGGCTACACCTTC	CATSAGGLLYGYTF
.	.	TRBV6-1	TRBJ1-2	TGTGCCAGCAGTGAAGCACCGTCCAACACTTATGGCTACACCTTC	CASSEAPSNTYGYTF
.	medium-sized	TRBV6-4	TRBJ1-1	TGTGCCAGCAGTGAGGAACTGGGGCTCGGGAACACTGAAGCTTTCTTT	CASSEELGLGNTEAFF
.	many	TRBV20-1	TRBJ2-5	TGCAGTGCCGACGGAGAGACCCAGTACTTC	CSADGETQYF
.	medium-sized	TRBV9	TRBJ2-7	TGTGCCAGCAGCCCGGGCGAAGGCGAGCAGTACTTC	CASSPGEGEQYF